These 16 T cell receptor beta chains originate from one sample sequenced in a study of tumor-infiltrating lymphocytes in primary liver carcinoma. Blood RNA was derived from unsorted whole blood, and germline DNA was extracted too. Synthesis of TCR beta cDNA was carried out from 500 ng total RNA with a constant-region primer. Amplification in three nested multiplex PCR rounds with slightly modified ARM-PCR gave rise to TCR beta libraries. PCR rounds one and two used TRBV1-TRBV30 forward primers with a C-beta reverse primer for roughly 10 cycles each. One entry per CDR3 protein results from TCRdb running MiXCR on the multiplex PCR reads. The repertoire holds about 310,000 distinct CDR3 sequences, 60% to 80% seen once, with more than 8.5% in the top ten. Sequenced sample: peripheral blood. Receptors were obtained from a man aged 40-50 years with primary liver carcinoma and hepatitis B virus infection.

Concerning this clonotype itself: At one boundary the junction diverges from the germline segment, which might be a read error. The J gene is TRBJ1-3, the V gene TRBV11-1; D gene unclear. The CDR3 spans 14 residues. Germline CDR1 is SGHAT and CDR2 is FQDESV (reference sequence). The chain's CDR3 is CSSSLWRIGSTIYF. As DNA, the CDR3 is TGTTCCAGCAGCTTATGGCGGATTGGAAGCACCATATATTTT.

In the case of this clonotype: A read error may be the cause here, since a much bigger clone is one base away. CDR3 DNA sequence: TGTGCCATCAGTGATACAGGGCAGGGAGAGACCCAGTACTTC. This gives the protein CAISDTGQGETQYF. The chain carries TRBV10-3 and TRBJ2-5, with D possibly matching TRBD1 (6 bases). Germline lookup yields CDR1 ENHRY and CDR2 SYGVKD. This CDR3 comprises 14 residues. The V and J ends lost 3 bases and 4 bases respectively, with 12 bases between them.

For this clonotype: No conserved phenylalanine or tryptophan ends this CDR3, so it is likely a read error. V usage is TRBV4-1 and J usage is TRBJ2-5; D gene uncertain. The ends were cut back, 0 bases at V and 2 bases at J, with 16 bases in the middle. CDR3 length equals 17 residues. From germline, CDR1 is MGHRA and CDR2 YSYEKL. The CDR3 loop is CASSQDALLTFQETQYY. The CDR3, as DNA: TGCGCCAGCAGCCAAGACGCTTTACTAACGTTTCAAGAGACCCAGTACTAC.

This clonotype was recorded at least ten times. The gene calls are TRBV6-5 and TRBJ1-6; D unclear. V lost 5 bases and J 7 bases, leaving 12 bases between the germline ends. CDR1 and CDR2 (germline): MNHEY, SVGAGI. This CDR3 spans 14 amino acids. CDR3 sequence reads: CASSRGGLNSPLHF. The DNA of the CDR3 is TGTGCCAGCAGTCGGGGAGGCCTCAATTCACCCCTCCACTTT.

The sample holds one count of this clonotype. A clone one base away is much larger, so this may be a read error. As DNA, the CDR3 is TGCGCCAGCGGCCAAGAGGCGAGGGGAGGCGATGAGCAGTTCTTC. It yields the protein CASGQEARGGDEQFF. The chain recombines TRBV4-3 with TRBJ2-1, with D possibly TRBD2 on 6 matching bases. This CDR3 contains 15 residues. The germline gives CDR1 LGHNA, CDR2 YSLEER.

In the case of this clonotype: Its ends do not fully match the called genes, so a read error is possible. This rearrangement joins TRBV11-2 to TRBJ2-6; perhaps TRBD1 as D (5 bases). CDR3 size: 15 residues. Per germline, CDR1 SGHAT and CDR2 FQNNGV. CDR3 residues: CASRSDSSGAKVLTF. The CDR3 DNA follows: TGTGCCAGCAGGTCAGACAGCTCTGGGGCCAAAGTCCTGACCTTC.

Worth noting for this clonotype: A much larger clone differs by one base, so this may be a read error. The chain uses TRBV4-2 and TRBJ1-4, with D unresolved. This CDR3 spans 15 amino acids. Germline CDR1 reads LGHNA; CDR2 reads YNFKEQ. Deletions cut 3 bases from V and 7 bases from J, with 15 bases between. The chain's CDR3 is CASSHNPGRGEKLFF. Here the CDR3 DNA reads TGTGCCAGCAGCCATAACCCGGGCCGGGGTGAAAAACTGTTTTTT.

The chain uses TRBV11-2 and TRBJ2-7, with D hard to call. The CDR3 runs to 15 residues. From germline, CDR1 is SGHAT and CDR2 FQNNGV. V gave up 3 bases and J gave up 0 bases, with 12 bases separating them. CDR3 loop: CASSFILGSSYEQYF. CDR3 DNA: TGTGCCAGCAGCTTCATCCTAGGAAGCTCCTACGAGCAGTACTTC.

Comment on this clonotype: A much larger clone lies one base from this, so it may be a read error. V and J are TRBV6-5 and TRBJ2-5; D not resolved. CDR1 and CDR2 (germline): MNHEY, SVGAGI. The CDR3 runs 13 residues. CDR3 loop: CASTSPGQESQYF. CDR3 DNA sequence: TGTGCCAGCACCAGCCCGGGCCAAGAGAGCCAGTACTTC.

Concerning this clonotype: One end of the junction varies from germline; a read error may be responsible. The rearrangement links TRBV4-1 to TRBJ2-1, with a possible D match to TRBD2 (6 bases). This CDR3 has 16 amino acids. CDR1 is MGHRA, CDR2 YSYEKL, per germline. DNA of the CDR3: TGCGCCAGCAGCCAAGAGGGTAGCGCATTATGGGGGGAGCACTTCTTC. Its protein product is CASSQEGSALWGEHFF.

The J gene is TRBJ2-3, the V gene TRBV5-1; weak D call: TRBD2 (6 bases). The CDR3 runs to 15 residues. Trimming stripped 2 bases from V and 4 bases from J, with 14 bases between. Germline CDR1 SGHRS, CDR2 YFSETQ. The CDR3 reads CASSFHPGVPDTQYF. The CDR3 DNA reads TGCGCCAGCAGCTTCCATCCGGGGGTACCAGATACGCAGTATTTT.

Turning to this clonotype: Its ends do not fully match the called genes, so a read error is possible. The V call is TRBV25-1, the J call TRBJ2-3; tentatively, D is TRBD1 or TRBD2 (5 bases each). The germline V gene encodes CDR1 MGHDK and CDR2 SYGVNS. The CDR3 sequence is 11 residues long. This chain's CDR3 is CARSGSGAQYF. The CDR3 nucleotides read TGTGCCAGGAGTGGGTCCGGGGCCCAGTATTTT.

The rearrangement joins TRBV11-2 to TRBJ2-2; possible D gene TRBD2, 6 bases. V was cut by 3 bases and J by 11 bases, with 16 bases left in between. Germline V gene sequence: CDR1 SGHAT, CDR2 FQNNGV. This CDR3 contains 14 residues. CDR3 nucleotide sequence: TGTGCCAGCAGCTTTACCCGGGGGACCGATGAGCTGTTTTTT. Translating gives CASSFTRGTDELFF.

This clonotype was recorded only once. A read error is possible here, since a much larger clone lies one base away. The J gene is TRBJ2-7, the V gene TRBV4-1, with 7 bases that match TRBD2. The CDR3 has 15 residues. Germline-derived CDR1 and CDR2 are MGHRA and YSYEKL. Written as DNA, the CDR3 is TGCGCCAGCAGCCAAGTACTAGCGAGCTCCTACGGGCAGTACTTC. Translated, it gives CASSQVLASSYGQYF.

The chain employs TRBV13 and TRBJ2-5; a possible D gene is TRBD2 (6 bases). The CDR3 runs 14 residues. Germline CDR1 reads PRHDT; CDR2 reads FYEKMQ (reference sequence). The V gene lost 3 bases and the J gene lost 7 bases, with 15 bases spanning the gap. CDR3 region: CASSLRRQEGTQYF. CDR3 in DNA: TGTGCCAGCAGCTTGCGCCGGCAGGAGGGGACCCAGTACTTC.

A remark on this clonotype: Here the CDR3 omits its conserved ending phenylalanine or tryptophan, so a read error is the likely source. The J gene is TRBJ2-3, the V gene TRBV11-3; D remains unclear. CDR1 and CDR2 from the germline V gene are SGHNT and YENEEA. The V end was cut by 2 bases, the J end by 4 bases, with 16 bases between. This CDR3 spans 16 amino acids. The CDR3 DNA reads as TGTGCCAGCAGCTTAAGTACGCCCCGCGGTCCAGATACGCAGTATCTT. Amino acids: CASSLSTPRGPDTQYL.